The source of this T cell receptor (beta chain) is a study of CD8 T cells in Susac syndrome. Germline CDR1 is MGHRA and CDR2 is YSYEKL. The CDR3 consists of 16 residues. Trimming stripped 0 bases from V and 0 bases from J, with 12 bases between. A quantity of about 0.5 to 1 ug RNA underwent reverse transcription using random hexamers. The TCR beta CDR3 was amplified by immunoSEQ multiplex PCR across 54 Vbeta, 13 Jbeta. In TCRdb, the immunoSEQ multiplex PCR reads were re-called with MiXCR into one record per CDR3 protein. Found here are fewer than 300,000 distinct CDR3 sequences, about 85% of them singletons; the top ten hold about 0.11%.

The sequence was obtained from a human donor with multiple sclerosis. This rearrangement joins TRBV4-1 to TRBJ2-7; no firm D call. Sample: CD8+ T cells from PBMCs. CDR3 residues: CASSQEPSADSYEQYF. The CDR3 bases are TGCGCCAGCAGCCAAGAGCCCAGCGCCGACTCCTACGAGCAGTACTTC.